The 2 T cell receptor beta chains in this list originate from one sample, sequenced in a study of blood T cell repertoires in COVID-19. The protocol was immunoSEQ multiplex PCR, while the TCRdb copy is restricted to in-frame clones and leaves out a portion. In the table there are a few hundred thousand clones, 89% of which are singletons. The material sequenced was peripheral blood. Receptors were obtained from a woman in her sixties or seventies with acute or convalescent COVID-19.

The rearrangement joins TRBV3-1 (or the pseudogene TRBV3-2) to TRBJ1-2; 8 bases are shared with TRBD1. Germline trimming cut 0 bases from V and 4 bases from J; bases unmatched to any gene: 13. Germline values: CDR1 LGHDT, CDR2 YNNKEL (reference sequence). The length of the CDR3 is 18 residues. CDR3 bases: TGTGCCAGCAGCCAAGATCTTTTGAGGGACAGGTTTTTCTATGGCTACACCTTC. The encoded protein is CASSQDLLRDRFFYGYTF.

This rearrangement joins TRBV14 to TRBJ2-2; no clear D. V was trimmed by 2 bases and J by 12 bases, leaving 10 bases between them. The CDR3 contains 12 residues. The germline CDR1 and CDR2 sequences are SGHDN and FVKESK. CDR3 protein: CASSQRATKLFF. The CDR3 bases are TGTGCCAGCAGCCAACGAGCCACCAAGCTGTTTTTT.